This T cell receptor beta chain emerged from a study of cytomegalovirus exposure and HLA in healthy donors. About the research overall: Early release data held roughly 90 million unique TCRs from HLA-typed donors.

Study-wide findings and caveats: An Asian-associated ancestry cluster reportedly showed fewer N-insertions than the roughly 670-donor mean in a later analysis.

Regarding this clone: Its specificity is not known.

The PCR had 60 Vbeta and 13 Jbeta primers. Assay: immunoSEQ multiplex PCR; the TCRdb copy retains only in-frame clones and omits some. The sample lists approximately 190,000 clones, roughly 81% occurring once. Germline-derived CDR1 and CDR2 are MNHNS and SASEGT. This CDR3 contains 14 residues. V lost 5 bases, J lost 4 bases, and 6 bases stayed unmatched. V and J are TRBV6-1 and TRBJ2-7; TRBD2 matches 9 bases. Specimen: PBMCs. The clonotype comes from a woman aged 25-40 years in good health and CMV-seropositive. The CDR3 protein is CASSNAGGHYEQYF. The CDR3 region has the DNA TGTGCCAGCAGTAACGCGGGGGGGCATTACGAGCAGTACTTC.